Listed here is a single T cell receptor (beta chain). Its antigen remains unidentified. The record has no base qualities; no much larger clone is one base away. This record comes from a study of vaccination and CD4 T cells after COVID-19 (dated by TCRdb to 2022 to 2024). At the level of the whole study: Convalescent patients had a positive SARS-CoV-2 result on nasal swab PCR, and of these patients, several had mild disease and one had severe disease. Post-COVID blood samples were collected from convalescent patients a median of around 96 days after diagnosis, with a range of roughly 30 to 170 days. For stimulating the cultures, overlapping spike peptide pools were used, derived from SARS-CoV-2 as well as from the common cold coronaviruses HCoV-NL63, HCoV-OC43 and HCoV-229E. Control cultures received a CEFX viral epitope pool as the positive control, an HIV-1 Nef peptide pool as the negative control, or no peptide. In 10 COVID-19 convalescent patients and several infection-naive healthy vaccine recipients, the spike-specific CD4+ TCR repertoire before mRNA vaccination was compared with the repertoire after mRNA vaccination. Participants got two doses of the Pfizer-BioNTech BNT162b2 vaccine (n=8) or two doses of the Moderna mRNA-1273 vaccine (n=2). The convalescent cohort included six males and four females, with two Hispanic individuals, seven Caucasians, two Asians and one multiracial person. Post-vaccine blood samples were taken a median of around 77 days after the second vaccine dose, with a range of roughly 14 to 250 days.

The CDR3 contains 16 residues, cysteine and phenylalanine counted. CDR3 DNA only is kept here, 48 bases in frame from base 1. The germline V gene encodes CDR1 MNHEY and CDR2 SVGAGI. The junction shows trimming of 2 bases on V and 6 bases on J, plus 19 bases between the germline ends. Receptor amplification or capture employed PCR. DNA from cultured CD4+ T cells was subjected to TCR sequencing with the Oncomine TCR Beta short-read assay at the Johns Hopkins FTIC core. Genomic DNA was extracted from the cultured CD4+ T cells with the QIAamp micro DNA kit. Oncomine TCR Beta libraries from cultured CD4+ T cells were pooled with unique dual indexes and sequenced on an Illumina iSeq 100. The published analysis was carried out like this. Non-productive sequences were filtered out, and CDR3s that did not start with C, did not end with F or W, or were shorter than 7 amino acids were discarded. The MANAFEST web application was used to identify antigen-specific clonotypes by comparing peptide-stimulated wells against reference wells and other culture wells. An FDR below 0.05, an odds ratio above 5, and a productive frequency above 0.1% in at least two of three replicate wells were required for clones to be considered positive. A clonotype counted as cross-reactive if it showed significant expansion both in the SARS-CoV-2 spike wells and in at least one common cold coronavirus spike condition. Using R version 3.6.1, CDR3 homology was evaluated through Levenshtein distances (stringdist) along with unrooted phylogenetic trees (ape). Using fastp trimming at Q25 and MiXCR clonotype assembly, TCRdb reanalyzed the public sequencing data and kept in-frame beta chains. All rows with the same CDR3 protein become a single entry with the most common DNA and genes. It is TCRdb's table, rather than the study itself, that gives the V and J calls and clone size. The sample table contains 17,000 or so distinct CDR3 sequences; only one count was recorded for around 45% of them. The top ten hold under 7% of the sample.

General findings and caveats noted by the study authors: Of the vaccine-specific clones found in convalescent patients, nearly all (304 of 307) were mono-reactive for SARS-CoV-2 spike instead of being cross-reactive with common cold coronaviruses. Among convalescent patients, a median around 83% of the SARS-CoV-2-reactive clones seen after vaccination appeared only after vaccination, which suggests priming specific to the vaccine. The median number of SARS-CoV-2-reactive clonotypes rose from under 25 after infection to 38 after vaccination, but the change was not significant. The study included relatively few convalescent patients and did not analyze early timepoints after natural infection.

The treatment or condition label, as the study defines it: 10-day PBMC culture with coronavirus spike peptide pools or control peptides (ViraFEST assay). To expand antigen-specific T cells with peptide pools and then pick out the expanded clonotypes through TCR sequencing, the study relied on the ViraFEST assay. Positive SARS-CoV-2 PCR tests in the convalescent patients dated from March to December 2020, before Alpha, Beta and Delta variants emerged in the United States. Each well held some 2 million PBMCs cultured in IMDM containing roughly 5% human AB serum and roughly 10 IU/ml IL-2, with 10 ug/ml peptide pools added. On days 3 and 7, half of the culture medium was replaced with fresh IL-2-containing medium. Once the cells had been in culture for about 10 days, the EasySep CD4+ T cell isolation kit was used to isolate CD4+ T cells by negative selection. Ficoll-Paque Plus gradient centrifugation was used to isolate PBMCs from whole blood, and the isolated PBMCs were then either used fresh or cryopreserved at -140C. Culture conditions were generally each tested in triplicate wells.

The clonotype originates from a human donor who had recovered from COVID-19. The source was CD4+ T cells from blood, cultured in vitro, collected before SARS-CoV-2 vaccination. In this chain, TRBV6-5 is recombined with TRBJ1-2; TRBD1 is possibly the D segment (5 matching bases). The nucleotide sequence is TGTGCCAGCAGTTACACCCCCAGCTTCGGGGGGAATGGCTACACCTTC. Translated, it reads CASSYTPSFGGNGYTF.